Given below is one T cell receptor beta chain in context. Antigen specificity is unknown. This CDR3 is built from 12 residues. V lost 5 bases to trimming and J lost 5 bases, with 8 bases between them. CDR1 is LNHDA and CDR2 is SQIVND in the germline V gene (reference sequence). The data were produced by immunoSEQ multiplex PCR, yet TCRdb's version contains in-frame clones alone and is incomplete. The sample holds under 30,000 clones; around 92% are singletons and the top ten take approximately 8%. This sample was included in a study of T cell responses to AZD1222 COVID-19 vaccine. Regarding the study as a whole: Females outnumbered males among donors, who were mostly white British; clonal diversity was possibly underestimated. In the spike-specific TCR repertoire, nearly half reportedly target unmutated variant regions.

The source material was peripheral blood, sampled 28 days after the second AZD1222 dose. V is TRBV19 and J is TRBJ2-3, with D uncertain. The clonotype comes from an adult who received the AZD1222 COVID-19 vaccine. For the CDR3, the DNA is TGTGCCAGTAGTCTGAGGAGAGATACGCAGTATTTT. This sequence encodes CASSLRRDTQYF.